Presented here are 14 T cell receptor beta chains from one specimen sequenced in a study of tumor and adjacent non-tumor tissue in lung cancer. The template was RNA from unsorted bulk tissue. The library came from three nested PCR rounds adapted from ARM-PCR protocols. TCRdb redid the calling of the multiplex PCR reads with MiXCR, one entry per CDR3 protein. The sample has 95,000 to 150,000 distinct CDR3 sequences, 66% seen once. The sequencing input was lung tumor tissue. The receptor set was obtained from a man aged 25-45 years with non-small cell lung cancer.

Of note for this clonotype: Just one base apart from a much larger clone, this may be a read error. The rearrangement links TRBV29-1 to TRBJ2-7; perhaps TRBD2 as D (6 bases). Germline-derived CDR1 and CDR2 are SQVTM and ANQGSEA. This CDR3 spans 14 amino acids. Trimming shortened V by 3 bases and J by 1 base, and 13 bases separated the two germline ends. CDR3 sequence reads: CSVDGGSRSYEQYF. CDR3 nucleotide sequence: TGCAGCGTTGATGGGGGGAGCAGATCCTACGAGCAGTACTTC.

This clonotype showed up just a few times. A clone one base away is much larger, so this may be a read error. The chain recombines TRBV6-5 with TRBJ2-1; 11 bases align to TRBD1. From germline, CDR1 is MNHEY and CDR2 SVGAGI. The CDR3 totals 15 residues. Here the CDR3 DNA reads TGTGTCAGCAGTCGGACAGGGGGCGCTTACAATGAGCAGTTCTTC. This encodes CVSSRTGGAYNEQFF.

This clonotype occurred many times. The chain carries TRBV5-5 and TRBJ1-1; possibly TRBD1 for D (5 bases). The germline V and J ends were trimmed by 3 bases and 0 bases, with 12 bases remaining between them. The CDR3 is 15 amino acids. The germline gives CDR1 SGHKS, CDR2 YYEKEE (reference sequence). The CDR3 sequence is CASSSRVVMNTEAFF. Written as DNA, the CDR3 is TGTGCCAGCAGCTCCAGGGTCGTCATGAACACTGAAGCTTTCTTT.

This clonotype has a handful of counts. This chain connects TRBV6-1 to TRBJ2-7, with 12 bases lining up with TRBD1. This CDR3 is built from 16 residues. Germline-derived CDR1 and CDR2 are MNHNS and SASEGT. Germline trimming cut 0 bases from V and 7 bases from J; bases unmatched to any gene: 7. Here the CDR3 DNA reads TGTGCCAGCAGTGAAGCGCCGGGACAGGGGGCAGGGGAGCAGTACTTC. Protein sequence: CASSEAPGQGAGEQYF.

CDR3 amino acids: CASSGWYEQFF. The DNA for the CDR3 is TGTGCCAGCTCGGGCTGGTACGAGCAGTTCTTC. This rearrangement joins TRBV12-3 or TRBV12-4 to TRBJ2-7; D is ambiguous. The J call may be mistaken, given a closer DNA end match to TRBJ2-1. There are 11 residues in the CDR3.

Note on this clonotype: This may arise from a read error, as a much more abundant clone is one base away. The J gene is TRBJ2-7, the V gene TRBV20-1, with D tentatively TRBD1 or TRBD2 (5 bases each). V lost 6 bases and J 1 base, leaving 16 bases between the germline ends. Per the germline V gene, CDR1 is DFQATT and CDR2 is SNEGSKA (reference sequence). The CDR3 is 14 amino acids. The CDR3 DNA is TGCAGTGCGGGGGTGAGTCATGGTTCCTACGAGCAGTACTTC. This translates into CSAGVSHGSYEQYF.

This clonotype was recorded many times. V is TRBV4-1 and J is TRBJ1-3, with a possible D match to TRBD1 (6 bases). Germline V gene lookup returns CDR1 MGHRA and CDR2 YSYEKL. The CDR3 is 17 residues long. The V and J ends lost 2 bases and 2 bases respectively, with 16 bases between them. The CDR3 nucleotides are TGCGCCAGCAGCCAAAATGCCTTTGAGGGGGCTGGAAACACCATATATTTT. It encodes CASSQNAFEGAGNTIYF.

Only one count was recorded for this clonotype. This likely comes from a read error, as the CDR3 has no conserved phenylalanine or tryptophan at its end. The V and J genes are TRBV11-1 and TRBJ2-1, with D uncertain. The CDR3 loop spans 12 amino acids. CDR1 and CDR2 from the germline V gene are SGHAT and FQDESV (reference sequence). In DNA form, the CDR3 reads TGTGTCAGCAGCTTAGCCCCCGATGAGCAGTTCTTA. Its protein is CVSSLAPDEQFL.

This clonotype was counted a few times. This clone may be a read error of a much larger clone one base away. DNA for the CDR3: TGTGCCAGCAGTAAAAGACAGAGCACTGAAGTTTTCTTT. Its translation is CASSKRQSTEVFF. V and J are TRBV12-3 or TRBV12-4 and TRBJ1-1; D may be TRBD1 (5 bases). The CDR3 has 13 residues.

On this clonotype itself: Germline is not matched at one junction end, which may reflect a read error. The V gene is TRBV19, the J gene TRBJ1-3; TRBD1 aligns across 8 bases. The length of the CDR3 is 15 residues. CDR1 LNHDA and CDR2 SQIVND come from the germline V gene (reference sequence). CDR3 region: CASIRDRSSGDTIYF. CDR3 nucleotide sequence: TGTGCCAGCATCCGGGACAGGTCCTCTGGAGACACCATATATTTT.

On this clonotype itself: A read error may produce the germline difference seen at one junction end. The chain is built from TRBV5-4 and TRBJ2-3; 8 bases match TRBD2. The germline V gene encodes CDR1 SGHNT and CDR2 YYREEE (reference sequence). The CDR3 covers 15 residues. The CDR3 bases are TGTGCCAGGAGCTTGGGGACTAGAGTTCCAGATACGCAGTATTTT. This translates into CARSLGTRVPDTQYF.

This clonotype was detected ten times or more. The genes are TRBV29-1 and TRBJ1-6; 7 positions agree with TRBD1. With V trimmed by 4 bases and J by 9 bases, 3 bases remained unmatched. Germline V gives CDR1 SQVTM, CDR2 ANQGSEA. CDR3 length: 12 residues. As DNA, the CDR3 is TGCAGCGTTGGGGACAGTCGTTCACCCCTCCACTTT. Amino acids: CSVGDSRSPLHF.

In this sample, this clonotype turned up a few times. It may be a read error: a sequence one base away is much more abundant. CDR3 nucleotides: TGCAGTACACCGAGCGGGGGGGAAAGCACAGATACGCAGTATTTT. This codes for CSTPSGGESTDTQYF. The rearrangement joins TRBV20-1 to TRBJ2-3; 10 positions agree with TRBD2. The CDR3 consists of 15 residues. J lost 0 bases, V lost 8 bases, and 8 bases had no gene match. The germline V gene has CDR1 DFQATT and CDR2 SNEGSKA (reference sequence).

As to this clonotype: The junction does not match germline at one end; this may be a read error. The CDR3 DNA is TGCACCATCAGTGACGAGTCAGTCCGAGAGACCCAGTACTTC. Translation: CTISDESVRETQYF. This sequence joins TRBV10-3 and TRBJ2-5; D remains unclear. This CDR3 comprises 14 residues. CDR1 ENHRY and CDR2 SYGVKD come from the germline V gene.